Listed here are 5 T cell receptor beta chains from one sample, sequenced in a study of regulatory T cells in long-lasting Graves disease. Time point: newly diagnosed GD, antithyroid drugs for less than 3 months. Construction of the TCR library relied on RNA isolated from PBMCs. Relying on iRepertoire HTBI primers and Arm-PCR of CDR3 regions, the team built TCR beta libraries. One entry per CDR3 protein, called by TCRdb with MiXCR from the multiplex PCR reads. This sample has some 220,000 distinct CDR3 sequences, with roughly 19% found just once. These sequences were also reported in another study, on T cells in Graves' hyperthyroidism and ophthalmopathy.

The sample consisted of peripheral blood mononuclear cells (PBMCs), taken at new diagnosis, from a patient treated with antithyroid drugs. The source is a woman aged 25 to 39 with Graves disease.

This chain connects TRBV2 to TRBJ2-5; TRBD1 agrees at 8 bases. The germline V gene has CDR1 SNHLY and CDR2 FYNNEI. V dropped 7 bases and J dropped 1; count of bases not matched to a gene: 5. CDR3 length: 14 residues. The CDR3 spells CASNGQGAQETQYF. CDR3 DNA: TGTGCCAGCAACGGACAGGGAGCCCAAGAGACCCAGTACTTC.

The J gene is TRBJ2-7, the V gene TRBV20-1; possible D gene TRBD1, 6 bases. There are 14 residues in the CDR3. Germline V gene lookup returns CDR1 DFQATT and CDR2 SNEGSKA (reference sequence). V was cut by 5 bases and J by 6 bases, with 20 bases left in between. The DNA of the CDR3 is TGCAGTGCTGATACCGGGACAATAGGACTCGAGCAGTACTTC. This codes for CSADTGTIGLEQYF.

This clonotype has more than one count but fewer than ten. A much larger clone lies one base from this, so it may be a read error. This rearrangement joins TRBV2 to TRBJ2-5; 7 nucleotides align to TRBD1. CDR3 length equals 15 residues. CDR1 and CDR2 from the germline V gene are SNHLY and FYNNEI. In DNA form, the CDR3 reads TGTGCCAGCAGGAGACGGACAGGTAACCAAGAGACCCTGTACTTC. Its protein product is CASRRRTGNQETLYF.

This clonotype was recorded many times. CDR3 protein: CASRRGTLGQETQYF. Written as DNA, the CDR3 is TGTGCCAGCAGACGGGGGACCTTAGGTCAAGAGACCCAGTACTTC. V and J are TRBV27 and TRBJ2-5, with D maybe TRBD2 (6 bases). Germline loops: CDR1 MNHEY, CDR2 SMNVEV (reference sequence). With 6 bases removed from V and 2 bases from J, the gap between germline ends came to 16 bases. The CDR3 totals 15 residues.

This clonotype was recorded many times. The chain combines TRBV3-1 with TRBJ1-6, with 8 positions matching TRBD1. The CDR3 is 12 residues long. V lost 6 bases and J lost 12; bases outside the gene matches: 4. From germline, CDR1 is LGHDT and CDR2 YNNKEL (reference sequence). The DNA for the CDR3 is TGTGCCAGCAGAGGCAGGGGGCAACCCCTCCACTTT. This sequence encodes CASRGRGQPLHF.